The TCR beta chain described here comes from a study of blood T cell repertoires in COVID-19. Looking at the study overall: From T cells, B-cell-depleted T cells, or PBMCs came the material, which was cDNA or gDNA.

The authors' processing: The authors estimated nucleated cell counts from reference gene primer amplification. Sequencing was performed with immunoSEQ multiplex PCR; in TCRdb, only in-frame clones are kept and a portion is missing. That table supplies the V and J calls and clone size; D and trimming were determined from the DNA. Seen here are roughly 330,000 clones, approximately 89% observed once, and the top ten hold roughly 5.2%. The CDR3 is 11 residues long. Germline V lookup: CDR1 MNHEY, CDR2 SVGAGI. After removal of 6 bases from V and 11 bases from J, the junction contained 6 bases not matched to a gene. Which cohort a participant joined came from the clinical history participants gave. The sample holds one count of this clone.

The chain links TRBV6-5 to TRBJ2-7; TRBD1 agrees at 8 bases. The source is a woman under 40 who had recovered from COVID-19. Material for sequencing was PBMCs or T cells enriched from blood (not recorded which). The CDR3 DNA is TGTGCCAGCAGCTCAGGACAGGGAGAGTACTTC. Translation gives CASSSGQGEYF.